Below are 23 T cell receptor beta chains sequenced from a single sample in a study of blood T cell repertoires in COVID-19. Measured with immunoSEQ multiplex PCR; TCRdb has only the in-frame clones, and not every one. This sample has some 220,000 clones; roughly 80% occur once, and the top ten carry 1.3%. Sequenced material: PBMCs or T cells enriched from blood (not recorded which). These receptors originate from a middle-aged woman with acute COVID-19.

A single count supports this clone. This chain uses TRBV6-6 with TRBJ1-2; D call uncertain. From germline, CDR1 is MNHNY and CDR2 SVGAGI (reference sequence). V lost 5 bases, J lost 8 bases, and 6 bases lay in between. This CDR3 is 10 amino acids long. The CDR3: CASSLAGYTF. DNA for the CDR3: TGTGCCAGCAGTCTGGCCGGCTACACCTTC.

The chain recombines TRBV25-1 with TRBJ1-1; 7 nucleotides align to TRBD1. Germline V CDR1 and CDR2: MGHDK, SYGVNS. V lost 3 bases and J lost 2; bases outside the gene matches: 3. This CDR3 has 14 amino acids. Written as DNA, the CDR3 is TGTGCCAGCAGTGATGACAGGGCAAACACTGAAGCTTTCTTT. Translation: CASSDDRANTEAFF.

The chain recombines TRBV5-1 with TRBJ2-3; TRBD2 matches at 11 bases. This CDR3 region has 17 residues. Germline assignment: CDR1 SGHRS and CDR2 YFSETQ. Trimming cost V 0 bases and J 2 bases; bases outside gene matches: 5. CDR3 protein: CASSLAPSGRTTDTQYF. The CDR3 DNA reads TGCGCCAGCAGCTTGGCCCCTAGCGGGAGGACCACAGATACGCAGTATTTT.

This chain connects TRBV30 to TRBJ2-3; TRBD2 matches at 12 bases. The CDR3 has 12 residues. J gave up 10 bases and V 4 bases, and 3 bases lay outside the gene matches. Germline CDR1 GTSNPN, CDR2 SVGIG (reference sequence). The CDR3, as DNA: TGTGCCTGGATGACTAGCGGGAGCCCGCAGTATTTT. It yields the protein CAWMTSGSPQYF.

V and J are TRBV28 and TRBJ1-5, with D perhaps TRBD1 (6 bases). This CDR3 spans 17 amino acids. Trimming took off 6 bases at V and 0 bases at J, with 18 bases between the two ends. Germline V gene sequence: CDR1 MDHEN, CDR2 SYDVKM. The CDR3 loop reads CASRPRGRGYSNQPQHF. For the CDR3, the DNA is TGTGCCAGCAGGCCCCGGGGGCGGGGGTATAGCAATCAGCCCCAGCATTTT. The full variable domain, rest sourced from reference TRBV28 and TRBJ1-5, is DVKVTQSSRYLVKRTGEKVFLECVQDMDHENMFWYRQDPGLGLRLIYFSYDVKMKEKGDIPEGYSVSREKKERFSLILESASTNQTSMYLCASRPRGRGYSNQPQHFGDGTRLSIL.

The chain has TRBV3-1 (or the pseudogene TRBV3-2) and TRBJ1-2; no reliable D call. Germline assignment: CDR1 LGHDT and CDR2 YNNKEL (reference sequence). V lost 1 base and J lost 14, with 14 bases in between. This CDR3 comprises 12 residues. Written as DNA, the CDR3 is TGTGCCAGCAGCCAAGGTTCACGGGAATCGACCTTC. Amino acids: CASSQGSRESTF.

This chain uses TRBV7-8 with TRBJ2-1; D may be TRBD1 (5 bases). V was shortened by 5 bases and J by 4 bases, with 12 bases between the two germline ends. The germline V gene encodes CDR1 SGHVS and CDR2 FQNEAQ. CDR3 length: 14 amino acids. CDR3 sequence reads: CASSNDRGYNEQFF. The DNA for the CDR3 is TGTGCCAGCAGCAACGATAGGGGTTACAATGAGCAGTTCTTC.

V usage is TRBV24-1 and J usage is TRBJ2-1; TRBD2 agrees at 15 bases. The V segment lost 3 bases and the J segment 1 base; nucleotides outside the gene matches: 3. This CDR3 is built from 18 residues. The germline V gene has CDR1 KGHDR and CDR2 SFDVKD. In DNA, the CDR3 is TGTGCCACCAGTGATCGGACTAGCGGGAGGGGGTCCTACAATGAGCAGTTCTTC. This encodes CATSDRTSGRGSYNEQFF.

The rearrangement uses TRBV15 and TRBJ1-6, with D unresolved. This CDR3 is built from 14 residues. Deletions cut 5 bases from V and 0 bases from J, with 5 bases between. Germline assignment: CDR1 LNHNV and CDR2 YYDKDF (reference sequence). DNA of the CDR3: TGTGCCACCAGCGGCAGCTCCTATAATTCACCCCTCCACTTT. It is translated as CATSGSSYNSPLHF.

In this sample, this clone turned up a few times. The rearrangement joins TRBV7-8 to TRBJ1-3; TRBD1 aligns across 7 bases. This CDR3 has 14 residues. CDR1 is SGHVS and CDR2 is FQNEAQ in the germline V gene. V lost 2 bases and J lost 4; bases outside the gene matches: 2. CDR3: CASSLPGQGNTIYF. DNA of the CDR3: TGTGCCAGCAGCTTACCGGGACAGGGAAACACCATATATTTT.

The chain carries TRBV30 and TRBJ2-2; 9 bases map to TRBD2. The CDR3 loop spans 15 amino acids. Per the germline V gene, CDR1 is GTSNPN and CDR2 is SVGIG (reference sequence). Trimming removed 2 bases from V and 9 bases from J; junction bases left unmatched: 10. The DNA of the CDR3 is TGTGCCTGGAGTCCATTAGCGGGAGCTAATAGGGAGCTGTTTTTT. This sequence encodes CAWSPLAGANRELFF.

V usage is TRBV2 and J usage is TRBJ1-6; possibly TRBD1 for D (6 bases). Germline V gene data show CDR1 as SNHLY and CDR2 as FYNNEI. V was trimmed by 8 bases and J by 3 bases, leaving 8 bases between them. The CDR3 length is 13 residues. For the CDR3, the DNA is TGTGCCAGCCTCAGGGGCTATAATTCACCCCTCCACTTT. Encoded protein: CASLRGYNSPLHF.

The genes are TRBV7-2 and TRBJ2-2; 14 nucleotides align to TRBD2. CDR3 length: 17 amino acids. The germline V gene has CDR1 SGHTA and CDR2 FQGNSA. Trimming at V came to 5 bases and at J to 1 base, leaving 3 bases not matched to a gene. The CDR3 reads CASSHGLAGGNTGELFF. In nucleotides, the CDR3 is TGTGCCAGCAGCCACGGACTAGCGGGGGGGAACACCGGGGAGCTGTTTTTT.

This clone was detected only a few times. V and J are TRBV20-1 and TRBJ2-3, with 10 bases identical to TRBD2. Germline assignment: CDR1 DFQATT and CDR2 SNEGSKA (reference sequence). Unmatched junction bases numbered 5, after V lost 3 bases and J lost 5 bases. CDR3 length: 14 residues. The CDR3 reads CSASVSGRIDTQYF. The CDR3 nucleotides read TGCAGTGCTAGTGTTAGCGGGAGGATAGATACGCAGTATTTT.

The chain is built from TRBV2 and TRBJ1-4; D gene unclear. The germline V and J ends were trimmed by 6 bases and 4 bases, with 12 bases remaining between them. CDR3 length: 14 amino acids. CDR1 is SNHLY, CDR2 FYNNEI, per germline. CDR3 nucleotide sequence: TGTGCCAGCAGCGCCACAAGAAATAATGAAAAACTGTTTTTT. Translated: CASSATRNNEKLFF.

J is TRBJ2-3 and V is TRBV11-1, with a possible D match to TRBD2 (5 bases). The CDR3 runs 13 residues. V lost 4 bases to trimming and J lost 4 bases, with 9 bases between them. The germline V gene encodes CDR1 SGHAT and CDR2 FQDESV (reference sequence). The CDR3: CASSSSLPDTQYF. The DNA of the CDR3 is TGTGCCAGCAGCTCTAGCTTGCCAGATACGCAGTATTTT.

This clone was seen only once. Written as DNA, the CDR3 is TGTGCCAGCATCGGACTAATTGGGGGCTACACCTTC. Amino acids: CASIGLIGGYTF. The genes are TRBV7-9 and TRBJ1-2; D gene unclear. Looked up from germline, CDR1 is SEHNR and CDR2 is FQNEAQ (reference sequence). This CDR3 spans 12 amino acids. V was cut by 7 bases and J by 8 bases, with 14 bases left in between.

This sequence joins TRBV12-5 and TRBJ2-3, with 9 bases that match TRBD2. With V trimmed by 4 bases and J by 2 bases, 7 bases remained unmatched. Germline CDR1 LGHNT, CDR2 FRNRAP. The CDR3 loop spans 16 amino acids. CDR3 sequence reads: CASGSPGGGDTDTQYF. For the CDR3, the DNA is TGTGCTAGTGGTTCCCCTGGCGGGGGGGACACAGATACGCAGTATTTT.

This chain joins TRBV7-2 and TRBJ2-7; 7 nucleotides match TRBD1. Germline V gene data show CDR1 as SGHTA and CDR2 as FQGNSA. Trimming took 5 bases from V and 5 from J; bases not matched to a gene: 15. This CDR3 contains 16 residues. This CDR3 is CASSRRPAGGIDEQYF. The CDR3 DNA reads TGTGCCAGCAGCCGCAGACCCGCAGGGGGAATCGACGAGCAGTACTTC.

The chain employs TRBV25-1 and TRBJ2-1, with TRBD2 identical over 10 bases. This CDR3 has 14 amino acids. The germline CDR1 and CDR2 sequences are MGHDK and SYGVNS. Trimming at V came to 6 bases and at J to 7 bases, leaving 6 bases not matched to a gene. DNA for the CDR3: TGTGCCAGCAGCCTAGCGGGAGTTAATAATGAGCAGTTCTTC. This translates into CASSLAGVNNEQFF. Full variable domain (rest looked up from reference TRBV25-1 and TRBJ2-1): EADIYQTPRYLVIGTGKKITLECSQTMGHDKMYWYQQDPGMELHLIHYSYGVNSTEKGDLSSESTVSRIRTEHFPLTLESARPSHTSQYLCASSLAGVNNEQFFGPGTRLTVL.

The J gene is TRBJ2-1, the V gene TRBV6-1, with a tentative D call TRBD1 (6 bases). Germline V CDR1 and CDR2: MNHNS, SASEGT. This CDR3 has 12 residues. The ends were cut back, 2 bases at V and 12 bases at J, with 11 bases in the middle. CDR3 bases: TGTGCCAGCAGTGAACCCGGACAGCGGCAGTTCTTC. It is translated as CASSEPGQRQFF.

The J gene is TRBJ1-1, the V gene TRBV2; TRBD1 aligns across 9 bases. The junction had 4 bases not matched to a gene; V was cut back by 5 bases and J by 0 bases. Germline loops: CDR1 SNHLY, CDR2 FYNNEI. The CDR3 has 15 residues. CDR3 protein: CASSRQGVMNTEAFF. CDR3 nucleotides: TGTGCCAGCAGTCGACAGGGGGTGATGAACACTGAAGCTTTCTTT.

V gene TRBV7-7 combines with J gene TRBJ2-5; 10 bases map to TRBD1. Germline V gives CDR1 SSHAT, CDR2 FNYEAQ (reference sequence). J gave up 2 bases and V 1 base, and 4 bases lay outside the gene matches. There are 16 residues in the CDR3. The CDR3 region has the DNA TGTGCCAGCAGCTTAGTCACGGGACAGGGGCAAGAGACCCAGTACTTC. The encoded protein is CASSLVTGQGQETQYF.